Presented here are 5 T cell receptor beta chains from one specimen sequenced in a study of T cells in tumors after PD-1 blockade. Profiled with immunoSEQ multiplex PCR; TCRdb holds only in-frame clones, not every one. The data show under 2,500 clones, approximately 71% seen once. The specimen comprised tumor tissue, sampled after anti-PD-1 treatment. These receptors were taken from a human donor with basal cell carcinoma.

This clone was found a few times. V gene TRBV7-3 combines with J gene TRBJ2-6, with a tentative D call TRBD2 (6 bases). The germline V gene encodes CDR1 SGHTA and CDR2 FQGTGA. V was pared by 5 bases and J by 2 bases, with 10 bases between. The length of the CDR3 is 15 residues. The CDR3 region is CASSPSGAGANVLTF. CDR3 in DNA: TGTGCCAGCAGCCCGTCGGGAGCTGGGGCCAACGTCCTGACTTTC.

The chain joins TRBV27 to TRBJ2-7; TRBD2 aligns across 11 bases. Losses at the gene ends were 5 bases for V and 3 bases for J; bases not matched to a gene: 9. The CDR3 length is 16 residues. Germline assignment: CDR1 MNHEY and CDR2 SMNVEV (reference sequence). CDR3 in DNA: TGTGCCAGCAGTCTAGGGGTGACTAGCGGGATCTACGAGCAGTACTTC. Protein product: CASSLGVTSGIYEQYF.

The V and J genes are TRBV6-4 and TRBJ2-1; 8 nucleotides agree with TRBD1. V trimming: 6 bases; J trimming: 4 bases; junction bases outside the gene matches: 20. The CDR3 totals 19 residues. The germline V gene has CDR1 MRHNA and CDR2 SNTAGT. CDR3 sequence: CASSQIANPGTGRYNEQFF. The CDR3 DNA sequence: TGTGCCAGCAGCCAAATAGCAAATCCCGGGACAGGTAGATACAATGAGCAGTTCTTC.

This clone was detected once. This chain joins TRBV5-3 and TRBJ1-1; no reliable D call. TRBV5-3 is identified as an open reading frame with a role that is uncertain. V lost 4 bases and J lost 5, with 12 bases in between. The CDR3 covers 13 residues. The CDR3 DNA follows: TGTGCCAGAAGCCGCCATGTGGGGACTGAAGCTTTCTTT. Protein sequence: CARSRHVGTEAFF.

The genes are TRBV6-2 or TRBV6-3 and TRBJ1-1; possible D gene TRBD1, 5 bases. There are 17 residues in the CDR3. The germline gives CDR1 MNHEY, CDR2 SVGEGT. V lost 3 bases and J 3 bases, leaving 20 bases between the germline ends. The CDR3 DNA reads TGTGCCAGCAGTTATCCCGCGAGGGGTGCTCTGGACACTGAAGCTTTCTTT. Residues: CASSYPARGALDTEAFF.